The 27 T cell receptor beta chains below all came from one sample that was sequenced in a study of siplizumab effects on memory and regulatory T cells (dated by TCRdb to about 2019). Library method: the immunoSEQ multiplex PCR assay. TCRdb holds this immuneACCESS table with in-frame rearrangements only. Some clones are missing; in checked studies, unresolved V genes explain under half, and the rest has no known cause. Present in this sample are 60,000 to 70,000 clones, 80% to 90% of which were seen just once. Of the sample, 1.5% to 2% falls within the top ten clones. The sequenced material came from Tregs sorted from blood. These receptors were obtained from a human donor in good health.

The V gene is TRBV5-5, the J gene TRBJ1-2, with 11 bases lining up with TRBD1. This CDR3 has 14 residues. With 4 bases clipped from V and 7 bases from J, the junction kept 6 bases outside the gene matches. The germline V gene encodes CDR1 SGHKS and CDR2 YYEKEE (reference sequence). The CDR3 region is CASSGDRGVGGYTF. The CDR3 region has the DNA TGTGCCAGCAGCGGGGACAGGGGGGTAGGTGGCTACACCTTC.

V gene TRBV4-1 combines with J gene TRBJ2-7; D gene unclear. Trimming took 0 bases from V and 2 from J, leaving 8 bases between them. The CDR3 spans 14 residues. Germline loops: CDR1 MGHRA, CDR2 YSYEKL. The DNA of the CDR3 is TGCGCCAGCAGCCAAGAAACAAGGACCTACGAGCAGTACTTC. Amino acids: CASSQETRTYEQYF.

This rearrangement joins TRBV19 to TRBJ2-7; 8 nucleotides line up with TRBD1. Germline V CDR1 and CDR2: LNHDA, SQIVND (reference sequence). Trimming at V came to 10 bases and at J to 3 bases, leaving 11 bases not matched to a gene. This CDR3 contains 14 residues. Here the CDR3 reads CATSRQGNLYEQYF. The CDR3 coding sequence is TGTGCCACGAGCCGACAGGGGAATCTCTACGAGCAGTACTTC.

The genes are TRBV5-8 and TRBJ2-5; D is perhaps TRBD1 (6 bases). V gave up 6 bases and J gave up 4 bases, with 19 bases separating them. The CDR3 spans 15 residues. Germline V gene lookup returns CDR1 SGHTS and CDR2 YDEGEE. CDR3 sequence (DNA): TGTGCCAGCACCCCCTCGGGACATGAGGGAGAGACCCAGTACTTC. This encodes CASTPSGHEGETQYF.

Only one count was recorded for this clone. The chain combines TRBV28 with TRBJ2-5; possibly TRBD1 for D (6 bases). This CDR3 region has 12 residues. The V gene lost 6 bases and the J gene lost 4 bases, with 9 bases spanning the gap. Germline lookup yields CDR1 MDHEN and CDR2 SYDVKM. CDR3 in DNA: TGTGCCAGCAGAACAGGGACAGAGACCCAGTACTTC. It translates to CASRTGTETQYF.

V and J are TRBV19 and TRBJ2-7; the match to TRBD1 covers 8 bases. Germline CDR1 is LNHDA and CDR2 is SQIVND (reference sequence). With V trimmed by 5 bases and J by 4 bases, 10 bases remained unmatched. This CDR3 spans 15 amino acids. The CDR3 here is CASSPGTGSTYEQYF. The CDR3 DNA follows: TGTGCCAGTAGTCCGGGGACAGGTAGTACTTACGAGCAGTACTTC.

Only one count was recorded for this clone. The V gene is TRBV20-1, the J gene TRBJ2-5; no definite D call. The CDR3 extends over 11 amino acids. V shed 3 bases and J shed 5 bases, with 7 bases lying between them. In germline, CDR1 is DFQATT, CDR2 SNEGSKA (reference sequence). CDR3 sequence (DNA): TGCAGTGCTAGTATGAGGGAGACCCAGTACTTC. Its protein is CSASMRETQYF.

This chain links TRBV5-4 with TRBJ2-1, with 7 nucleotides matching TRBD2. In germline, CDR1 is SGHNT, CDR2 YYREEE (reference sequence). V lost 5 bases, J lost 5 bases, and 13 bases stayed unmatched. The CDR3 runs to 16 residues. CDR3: CASRTGGGTLNNEQFF. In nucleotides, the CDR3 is TGTGCCAGCAGGACCGGGGGAGGGACCCTCAACAATGAGCAGTTCTTC.

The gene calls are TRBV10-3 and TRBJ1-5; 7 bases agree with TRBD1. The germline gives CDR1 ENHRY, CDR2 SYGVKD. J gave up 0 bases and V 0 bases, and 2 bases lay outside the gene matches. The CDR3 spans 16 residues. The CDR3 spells CAISESDRYSNQPQHF. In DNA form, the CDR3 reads TGTGCCATCAGTGAGTCGGACAGGTATAGCAATCAGCCCCAGCATTTT.

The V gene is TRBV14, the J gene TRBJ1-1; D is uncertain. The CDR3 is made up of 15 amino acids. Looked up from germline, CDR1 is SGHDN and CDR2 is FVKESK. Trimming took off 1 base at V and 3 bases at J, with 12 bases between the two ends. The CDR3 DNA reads TGTGCCAGCAGCCAAGGTAGGGCAACTTACACTGAAGCTTTCTTT. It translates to CASSQGRATYTEAFF.

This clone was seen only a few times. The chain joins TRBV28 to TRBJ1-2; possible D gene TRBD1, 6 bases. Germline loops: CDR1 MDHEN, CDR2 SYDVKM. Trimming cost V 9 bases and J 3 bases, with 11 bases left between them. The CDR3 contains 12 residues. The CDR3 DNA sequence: TGTGCCAGTGCCAGGGGCCACTATGGCTACACCTTC. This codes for CASARGHYGYTF.

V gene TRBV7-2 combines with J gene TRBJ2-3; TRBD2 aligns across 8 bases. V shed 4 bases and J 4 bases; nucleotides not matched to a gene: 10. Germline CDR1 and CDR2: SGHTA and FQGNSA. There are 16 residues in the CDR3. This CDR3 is CASSSRLAGRADTQYF. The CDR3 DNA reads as TGTGCCAGCAGCTCCCGACTAGCCGGGAGGGCAGATACGCAGTATTTT.

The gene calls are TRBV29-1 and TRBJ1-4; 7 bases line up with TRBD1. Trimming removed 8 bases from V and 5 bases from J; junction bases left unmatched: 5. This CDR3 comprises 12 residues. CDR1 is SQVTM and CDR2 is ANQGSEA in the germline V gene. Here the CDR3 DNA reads TGCAGCTCCAGACAGGGAAATGAAAAACTGTTTTTT. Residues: CSSRQGNEKLFF.

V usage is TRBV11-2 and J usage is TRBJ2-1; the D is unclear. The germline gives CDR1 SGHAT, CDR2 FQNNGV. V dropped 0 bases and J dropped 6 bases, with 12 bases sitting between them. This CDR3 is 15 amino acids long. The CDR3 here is CASSLDSADGNEQFF. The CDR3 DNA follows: TGTGCCAGCAGCTTAGATTCTGCTGACGGCAATGAGCAGTTCTTC.

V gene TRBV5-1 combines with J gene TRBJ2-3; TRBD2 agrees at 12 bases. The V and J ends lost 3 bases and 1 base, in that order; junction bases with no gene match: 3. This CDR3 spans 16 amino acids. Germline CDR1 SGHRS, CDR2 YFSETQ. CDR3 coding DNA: TGCGCCAGCAGCTCACTAGCGGGAGGAGGCACAGATACGCAGTATTTT. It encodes CASSSLAGGGTDTQYF. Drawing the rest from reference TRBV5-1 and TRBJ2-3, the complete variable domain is KAGVTQTPRYLIKTRGQQVTLSCSPISGHRSVSWYQQTPGQGLQFLFEYFSETQRNKGNFPGRFSGRQFSNSRSEMNVSTLELGDSALYLCASSSLAGGGTDTQYFGPGTRLTVL.

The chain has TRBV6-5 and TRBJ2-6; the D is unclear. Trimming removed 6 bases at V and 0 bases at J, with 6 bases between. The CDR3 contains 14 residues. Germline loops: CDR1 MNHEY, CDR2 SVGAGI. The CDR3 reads CASRLISGANVLTF. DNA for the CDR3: TGTGCCAGCAGATTGATCTCTGGGGCCAACGTCCTGACTTTC.

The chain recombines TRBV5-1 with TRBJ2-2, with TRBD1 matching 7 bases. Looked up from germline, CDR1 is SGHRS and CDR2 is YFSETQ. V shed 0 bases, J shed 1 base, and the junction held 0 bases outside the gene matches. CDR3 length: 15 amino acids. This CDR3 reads CASSLGQGNTGELFF. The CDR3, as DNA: TGCGCCAGCAGCTTGGGACAGGGGAACACCGGGGAGCTGTTTTTT.

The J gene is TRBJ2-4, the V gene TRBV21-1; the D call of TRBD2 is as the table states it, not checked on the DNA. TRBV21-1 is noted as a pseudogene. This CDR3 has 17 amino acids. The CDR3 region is CASSKEFRRGAKNIQYF. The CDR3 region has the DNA TGTGCCAGCAGCAAAGAATTCAGGAGGGGAGCCAAAAACATTCAGTACTTC.

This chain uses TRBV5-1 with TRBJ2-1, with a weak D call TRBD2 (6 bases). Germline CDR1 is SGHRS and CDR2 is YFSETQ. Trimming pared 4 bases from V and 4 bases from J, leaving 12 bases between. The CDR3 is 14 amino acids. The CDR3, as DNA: TGCGCCAGCAGCACCTCCCGGGGGTACAATGAGCAGTTCTTC. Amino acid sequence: CASSTSRGYNEQFF.

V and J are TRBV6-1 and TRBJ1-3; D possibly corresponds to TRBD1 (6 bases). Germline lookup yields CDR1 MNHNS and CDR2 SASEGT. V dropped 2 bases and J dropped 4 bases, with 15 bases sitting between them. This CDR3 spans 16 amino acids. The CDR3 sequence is CASSEIHRGAGNTIYF. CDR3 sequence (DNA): TGTGCCAGCAGTGAAATTCATCGGGGGGCAGGAAACACCATATATTTT.

CDR3: CASSPQIGNTIYF. Here the CDR3 DNA reads TGTGCCAGCAGTCCCCAAATTGGAAACACCATATATTTT. The rearrangement links TRBV28 to TRBJ1-3, with D unclear. CDR3 length: 13 amino acids. V lost 5 bases and J lost 3, with 8 bases in between. Germline assignment: CDR1 MDHEN and CDR2 SYDVKM.

The CDR3 nucleotides read TGTGCCAGTAGCGGACTTTGGGCCGCGAACACTGAAGCTTTCTTT. Protein sequence: CASSGLWAANTEAFF. This rearrangement joins TRBV19 to TRBJ1-1; unclear D gene. CDR1 LNHDA and CDR2 SQIVND come from the germline V gene (reference sequence). Trimming left V 6 bases short and J 1 base short, with 15 bases between. The CDR3 contains 15 residues.

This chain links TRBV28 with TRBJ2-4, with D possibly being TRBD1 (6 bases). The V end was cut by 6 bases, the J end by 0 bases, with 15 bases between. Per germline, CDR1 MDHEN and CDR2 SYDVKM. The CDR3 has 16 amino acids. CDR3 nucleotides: TGTGCCAGCAGAACGTACAGGGAGCTAGCCAAAAACATTCAGTACTTC. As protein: CASRTYRELAKNIQYF.

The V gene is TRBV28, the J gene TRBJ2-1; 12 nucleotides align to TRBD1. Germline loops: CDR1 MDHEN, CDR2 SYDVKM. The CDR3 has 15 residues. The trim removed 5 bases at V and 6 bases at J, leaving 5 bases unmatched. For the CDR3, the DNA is TGTGCCAGCAGTCCCGGGACAGGGGGCATCAATGAGCAGTTCTTC. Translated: CASSPGTGGINEQFF.

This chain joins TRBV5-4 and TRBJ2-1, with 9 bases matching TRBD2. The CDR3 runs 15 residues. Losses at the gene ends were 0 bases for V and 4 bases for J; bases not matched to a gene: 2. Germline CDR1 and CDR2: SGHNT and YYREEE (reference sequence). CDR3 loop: CASSLETSGYNEQFF. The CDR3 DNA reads TGTGCCAGCAGCTTGGAGACTAGCGGTTACAATGAGCAGTTCTTC.

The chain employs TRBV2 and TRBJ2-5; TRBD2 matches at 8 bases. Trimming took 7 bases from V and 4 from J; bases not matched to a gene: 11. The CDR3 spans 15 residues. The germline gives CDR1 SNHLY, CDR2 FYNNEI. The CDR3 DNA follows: TGTGCCAGCATGTCGGCTAGCGGGTGGGGAGAGACCCAGTACTTC. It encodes CASMSASGWGETQYF.

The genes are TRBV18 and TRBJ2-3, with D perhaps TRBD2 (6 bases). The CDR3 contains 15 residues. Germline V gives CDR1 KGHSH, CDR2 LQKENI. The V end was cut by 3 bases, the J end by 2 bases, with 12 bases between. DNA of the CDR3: TGTGCCAGCTCACCCCCGGGCGGGACCACAGATACGCAGTATTTT. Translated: CASSPPGGTTDTQYF. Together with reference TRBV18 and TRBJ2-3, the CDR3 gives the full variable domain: NAGVMQNPRHLVRRRGQEARLRCSPMKGHSHVYWYRQLPEEGLKFMVYLQKENIIDESGMPKERFSAEFPKEGPSILRIQQVVRGDSAAYFCASSPPGGTTDTQYFGPGTRLTVL.